The next 24 T cell receptor beta chains were all read from a single sample in a study of blood T cell repertoires in COVID-19. TCRdb keeps only in-frame clones here, not all; method: immunoSEQ multiplex PCR. The sample yields some 25,000 clones, around 89% seen once. Input material: peripheral blood. These receptors came from a man between 70 and 80 years old with acute or convalescent COVID-19.

CDR3 residues: CASSFLSDTQYF. The CDR3 coding sequence is TGTGCCAGCAGTTTCTTATCAGATACGCAGTATTTT. This chain uses TRBV28 with TRBJ2-3; no clear D gene. Germline V lookup: CDR1 MDHEN, CDR2 SYDVKM. V shed 3 bases and J shed 4 bases, with 5 bases lying between them. The CDR3 runs to 12 residues.

This chain connects TRBV7-9 to TRBJ2-3, with D possibly matching TRBD1 (5 bases). CDR1 is SEHNR and CDR2 is FQNEAQ in the germline V gene (reference sequence). This CDR3 contains 15 residues. Trimming cost V 1 base and J 3 bases, with 11 bases left between them. DNA of the CDR3: TGTGCCAGCAGCTTAGATCTTCCAGGGACAGATACGCAGTATTTT. It is translated as CASSLDLPGTDTQYF. The whole variable domain, remainder taken from reference TRBV7-9 and TRBJ2-3, is DTGVSQNPRHKITKRGQNVTFRCDPISEHNRLYWYRQTLGQGPEFLTYFQNEAQLEKSRLLSDRFSAERPKGSFSTLEIQRTEQGDSAMYLCASSLDLPGTDTQYFGPGTRLTVL.

The chain joins TRBV28 to TRBJ1-2, with TRBD1 matching over 8 bases. This CDR3 is built from 15 residues. CDR1 is MDHEN and CDR2 is SYDVKM in the germline V gene. V lost 7 bases to trimming and J lost 7 bases; unmatched junction nucleotides: 14. CDR3 amino acids: CASIQGGLRERGYTF. The CDR3 DNA follows: TGTGCCAGCATACAGGGGGGACTTCGGGAGCGTGGCTACACCTTC.

The CDR3 region has the DNA TGTGCCAGCAGTGATCCGGGACACCCCTACGAGCAGTACTTC. Protein sequence: CASSDPGHPYEQYF. The chain joins TRBV6-1 to TRBJ2-7; weak D call: TRBD1 (6 bases). The CDR3 spans 14 residues. V was cut by 3 bases and J by 2 bases, with 11 bases left in between. The V gene's germline CDR1 is MNHNS and CDR2 SASEGT.

The rearrangement links TRBV11-2 to TRBJ2-1; no reliable D call. Deletions cut 4 bases from V and 6 bases from J, with 19 bases between. Germline V gene sequence: CDR1 SGHAT, CDR2 FQNNGV. The CDR3 is 16 residues long. CDR3 nucleotides: TGTGCCAGCAGCTCCCGTGGAGTCACCCTTAGCAATGAGCAGTTCTTC. Its protein product is CASSSRGVTLSNEQFF.

V gene TRBV7-2 combines with J gene TRBJ2-7; 8 bases fit TRBD1. The CDR3 totals 14 residues. CDR1 and CDR2 from the germline V gene are SGHTA and FQGNSA. Trimming removed 2 bases from V and 6 bases from J; junction bases left unmatched: 6. The CDR3 sequence: CASSLIRGQGEQYF. CDR3 sequence (DNA): TGTGCCAGCAGCTTAATCAGGGGGCAGGGCGAGCAGTACTTC.

This chain connects TRBV6-5 to TRBJ1-6, with D possibly matching TRBD1 (6 bases). The CDR3 runs 15 residues. CDR1 and CDR2 from the germline V gene are MNHEY and SVGAGI. V lost 7 bases and J 0 bases, leaving 10 bases between the germline ends. In DNA form, the CDR3 reads TGTGCCAGCACCAAAGGGGGCTCCTATAATTCACCCCTCCACTTT. Encoded protein: CASTKGGSYNSPLHF.

The CDR3 DNA reads as TGTGCCAGCGCATTCGGCAGGGCCTCCTACGAGCAGTACTTC. Translated: CASAFGRASYEQYF. The chain couples TRBV5-6 to TRBJ2-7, with D perhaps matching TRBD1 (5 bases). V lost 7 bases and J 0 bases, leaving 14 bases between the germline ends. From germline, CDR1 is SGHDT and CDR2 YYEEEE. The CDR3 covers 14 residues.

V is TRBV18 and J is TRBJ1-1; tentative D call: TRBD1 (6 bases). The V and J ends lost 3 bases and 1 base respectively, with 9 bases between them. The CDR3 contains 14 residues. Germline V gene sequence: CDR1 KGHSH, CDR2 LQKENI. CDR3 protein: CASSPGRGNTEAFF. In nucleotides, the CDR3 is TGTGCCAGCTCACCCGGCAGGGGGAACACTGAAGCTTTCTTT.

V gene TRBV7-9 combines with J gene TRBJ2-1; D remains ambiguous. CDR1 SEHNR and CDR2 FQNEAQ come from the germline V gene (reference sequence). CDR3 length equals 15 residues. V shed 3 bases and J shed 8 bases, with 17 bases lying between them. The CDR3 protein is CASSFSLTQIHEQFF. CDR3 DNA sequence: TGTGCCAGCAGCTTTTCCTTGACACAGATCCATGAGCAGTTCTTC.

V gene TRBV9 combines with J gene TRBJ2-1; D possibly corresponds to TRBD1 (6 bases). This CDR3 spans 14 amino acids. The V end lost 0 bases, the J end lost 5 bases, and 9 bases lay between the germline ends. In germline, CDR1 is SGDLS, CDR2 YYNGEE. CDR3 DNA sequence: TGTGCCAGCAGCGTAGGGGGGACAAACAATGAGCAGTTCTTC. Protein product: CASSVGGTNNEQFF.

The rearrangement links TRBV19 to TRBJ1-3; D is unresolved. The CDR3 spans 15 residues. Trimming stripped 6 bases from V and 0 bases from J, with 12 bases between. The germline gives CDR1 LNHDA, CDR2 SQIVND (reference sequence). This CDR3 reads CASRQSTYSGNTIYF. CDR3 DNA: TGTGCCAGTAGGCAATCCACCTACTCTGGAAACACCATATATTTT. Drawing the rest from reference TRBV19 and TRBJ1-3, the complete variable domain is DGGITQSPKYLFRKEGQNVTLSCEQNLNHDAMYWYRQDPGQGLRLIYYSQIVNDFQKGDIAEGYSVSREKKESFPLTVTSAQKNPTAFYLCASRQSTYSGNTIYFGEGSWLTVV.

The V call is TRBV7-9, the J call TRBJ2-7; possible D gene TRBD2, 5 bases. Per germline, CDR1 SEHNR and CDR2 FQNEAQ (reference sequence). Between the trimmed V and J ends, which lost 5 bases and 5 bases, there was a span of 22 bases. The CDR3 sequence is 16 residues long. The DNA of the CDR3 is TGTGCCAGCAGCACGACAAGGGCGGGCAATGAAAACGAGCAGTACTTC. This sequence encodes CASSTTRAGNENEQYF.

The V and J genes are TRBV7-5 and TRBJ2-3; the table's TRBD2 call for D was not verified on the DNA. TRBV7-5 is a pseudogene segment. The CDR3 has 18 amino acids. CDR3 residues: CVRSLTLGLAGGKDTQYF. DNA for the CDR3: TGTGTCAGAAGCTTAACTCTCGGACTAGCGGGGGGAAAGGATACGCAGTATTTT.

The chain couples TRBV29-1 to TRBJ2-1; 8 nucleotides match TRBD2. Germline-derived CDR1 and CDR2 are SQVTM and ANQGSEA. V lost 0 bases and J lost 8; bases outside the gene matches: 9. The CDR3 consists of 15 residues. This CDR3 reads CSVEDQSGRLDEQFF. The CDR3 coding sequence is TGCAGCGTTGAAGATCAGAGCGGGAGATTGGATGAGCAGTTCTTC.

The chain has TRBV5-4 and TRBJ1-2, with 8 bases aligning to TRBD1. Germline CDR1 reads SGHNT; CDR2 reads YYREEE (reference sequence). Trimming at V came to 3 bases and at J to 1 base, leaving 2 bases not matched to a gene. The CDR3 is 14 amino acids. The CDR3 region is CASSYDRGNYGYTF. CDR3 in DNA: TGTGCCAGCAGCTATGACAGGGGTAACTATGGCTACACCTTC.

The genes are TRBV5-6 and TRBJ2-3; TRBD1 matches at 12 bases. V lost 3 bases to trimming and J lost 4 bases; unmatched junction nucleotides: 3. The CDR3 runs to 15 residues. Germline CDR1 reads SGHDT; CDR2 reads YYEEEE. CDR3 sequence: CASSSGTGGPDTQYF. The CDR3 coding sequence is TGTGCCAGCAGCTCCGGGACAGGGGGCCCAGATACGCAGTATTTT.

The chain combines TRBV9 with TRBJ1-3; D uncertain. The CDR3 has 17 residues. The V end lost 3 bases, the J end lost 4 bases, and 20 bases lay between the germline ends. Germline CDR1 is SGDLS and CDR2 is YYNGEE. DNA of the CDR3: TGTGCCAGCAGCGGTGTTGATCCTTGGTTTGGCGGAAACACCATATATTTT. This codes for CASSGVDPWFGGNTIYF.

V and J are TRBV7-3 and TRBJ2-5, with 9 bases fitting TRBD1. V lost 5 bases to trimming and J lost 5 bases; unmatched junction nucleotides: 9. Germline V gene sequence: CDR1 SGHTA, CDR2 FQGTGA. The CDR3 loop spans 15 amino acids. For the CDR3, the DNA is TGTGCCAGCAGCCCCCGACAGGGGGTAGGGGAGACCCAGTACTTC. Its protein product is CASSPRQGVGETQYF.

The sample holds one count of this clone. The chain links TRBV6-6 to TRBJ2-4; 10 bases fit TRBD2. The V and J ends lost 8 bases and 11 bases, in that order; junction bases with no gene match: 12. The germline V gene has CDR1 MNHNY and CDR2 SVGAGI (reference sequence). The CDR3 is 14 amino acids. CDR3 sequence reads: CASREPLAGVVQYF. The CDR3 DNA reads as TGTGCCAGCCGAGAGCCTCTAGCGGGAGTCGTTCAGTACTTC.

CDR3 region: CASSRRGAKDQPQHF. The CDR3 coding sequence is TGCGCCAGCAGCAGACGGGGGGCTAAGGATCAGCCCCAGCATTTT. J is TRBJ1-5 and V is TRBV23-1; tentative D call: TRBD1 (6 bases). TRBV23-1 is reported as an ORF; its role is uncertain. CDR3 length equals 15 residues. Trimming took off 6 bases at V and 5 bases at J, with 17 bases between the two ends.

The chain employs TRBV5-4 and TRBJ2-7; 7 bases agree with TRBD2. V was clipped by 3 bases and J by 6 bases; unmatched bases: 12. From germline, CDR1 is SGHNT and CDR2 YYREEE (reference sequence). The length of the CDR3 is 15 residues. CDR3 nucleotide sequence: TGTGCCAGCAGCTCATATGAGAGGGAGCGGGGCGAGCAGTACTTC. Protein: CASSSYERERGEQYF.

This chain links TRBV19 with TRBJ2-1, with D perhaps matching TRBD2 (6 bases). Trimming shortened V by 3 bases and J by 7 bases, and 10 bases separated the two germline ends. Germline-derived CDR1 and CDR2 are LNHDA and SQIVND (reference sequence). The CDR3 sequence is 13 residues long. CDR3 sequence: CASSIGAGNEQFF. CDR3 sequence (DNA): TGTGCCAGTAGTATTGGTGCGGGAAATGAGCAGTTCTTC.

The CDR3 DNA reads as TGTGCCAGCAGCTTAGGACAGGGCTTTTATGGCTACACCTTC. Translated, it gives CASSLGQGFYGYTF. This sequence joins TRBV7-9 and TRBJ1-2; 7 bases are shared with TRBD1. The germline V gene encodes CDR1 SEHNR and CDR2 FQNEAQ (reference sequence). Trimming at V came to 1 base and at J to 5 bases, leaving 4 bases not matched to a gene. The CDR3 length is 14 residues.